This TCR beta chain was captured by sequencing in a study of vaccination effects on CD4 cells after COVID-19. Before sequencing, viral peptide pools were used by the ViraFEST assay to expand antigen-specific CD4+ T cells. Subsequent to a culture period of less than twelve days, CD4+ T cells were isolated. Two-dose BNT162b2 or mRNA-1273 vaccination was given to participants. Nucleocapsid antibody tests were negative, and the vaccine recipients had no prior SARS-CoV-2 infection. Two million PBMC per well received 10 IU/ml IL-2 and around 11 ug/ml peptides in culture. Half-medium changes using IL-2 medium occurred on days 3 and 7. CDR3 size: 15 residues. V shed 4 bases, J shed 8 bases, and the junction held 11 bases outside the gene matches. The germline V gene encodes CDR1 SGHTA and CDR2 FQGTGA. This clone was seen a handful of times. Antigen unknown. The method was immunoSEQ multiplex PCR; TCRdb's version includes in-frame clones alone and lacks a portion of them. The sample has approximately 28,000 clones, around 86% seen once.

This specimen consisted of CD4+ T cells from PBMCs cultured with SARS-CoV-2 spike peptides, obtained after COVID-19 vaccination. The sequence came from a human donor who received a COVID-19 vaccine. Some clones in this sample may be carry-over from other donors' samples. This chain connects TRBV7-3 to TRBJ2-1, with 7 bases aligning to TRBD1. CDR3 sequence reads: CASSSQTGLKDEQFF. CDR3 coding DNA: TGTGCCAGCAGCTCGCAGACAGGGCTAAAAGATGAGCAGTTCTTC.